This T cell receptor (beta chain) was captured by sequencing in a study of Graves' ophthalmopathy and Graves' hyperthyroidism. Amplified TCR beta CDR3 regions were obtained using RNA transcripts as template. A first-round RT-PCR used HTBI primers, followed by a second-round multiplex PCR. In TCRdb, the multiplex PCR reads were re-called with MiXCR into one record per CDR3 protein. The table lists 300,000 or so distinct CDR3 sequences, roughly 17% of them singletons. The trim removed 4 bases at V and 5 bases at J, leaving 9 bases unmatched. This CDR3 region has 15 residues. CDR1 and CDR2 (germline): MNHEY, SVGAGI. This clonotype appeared many times.

This receptor was identified in an adult man with Graves' ophthalmopathy. The sample was peripheral blood. V and J are TRBV6-5 and TRBJ1-1, with 8 bases lining up with TRBD1. CDR3 coding DNA: TGTGCCAGCAGTTCCCTCCGGACAGGGAGGACTGAAGCTTTCTTT. It codes for CASSSLRTGRTEAFF.